These T cell receptor beta chains were read from a single sample in a study of blood T cell repertoires in COVID-19. Method: immunoSEQ multiplex PCR; TCRdb's copy keeps in-frame clones and lacks some. In the table there are approximately 290,000 clones, roughly 90% of which are singletons. The sequencing input was peripheral blood. All receptors come from a woman aged 60-75 years with acute or convalescent COVID-19. Both conserved end residues are part of each CDR3. The order of the fields is J gene, V gene, clone size, D gene, CDR3 DNA, CDR3 protein. A D gene is named only where the DNA matches it firmly. A clone size is listed for some rows: how often the clone was seen (once, few, many), or a class if it is expanded.

J: TRBJ1-2
V: TRBV6-5
size: NA
D: NA
DNA: TGTGCCAGCATGGAATATTGGGAGGTGGTTTGGGGCTACACCTTC
CDR3: CASMEYWEVVWGYTF

J: TRBJ1-5
V: TRBV24-1
size: NA
D: TRBD1
DNA: TGTGCCACCAGTGATCGGGACAGGGGGCTAAATCAGCCCCAGCATTTT
CDR3: CATSDRDRGLNQPQHF

J: TRBJ1-1
V: TRBV27
size: NA
D: NA
DNA: TGTGCCAGCAGTTTTGCGTTGAACACTGAAGCTTTCTTT
CDR3: CASSFALNTEAFF

J: TRBJ2-2
V: TRBV7-2
size: few
D: TRBD1
DNA: TGTGCCAGCAGCAGGACAGGGGGTAAAGTCACCGGGGAGCTGTTTTTT
CDR3: CASSRTGGKVTGELFF

J: TRBJ1-2
V: TRBV3-1/TRBV3-2
size: NA
D: NA
DNA: TGTGCCAGCAGCCAACTCCCAGGGAGGCCTAACTATGGCTACACCTTC
CDR3: CASSQLPGRPNYGYTF

J: TRBJ2-2
V: TRBV5-1
size: NA
D: TRBD2
DNA: TGCGCCAGCAGCGGCGGGAGGGTGAACACCGGGGAGCTGTTTTTT
CDR3: CASSGGRVNTGELFF

J: TRBJ2-5
V: TRBV27
size: NA
D: TRBD2
DNA: TGTGCCAGCGGCCGTACTAGCGGGATAAAAGAGACCCAGTACTTC
CDR3: CASGRTSGIKETQYF

J: TRBJ2-1
V: TRBV19
size: NA
D: TRBD2
DNA: TGTGCCAGTAGGATGACTAGCGGGGGGATTGAGCAGTTCTTC
CDR3: CASRMTSGGIEQFF

J: TRBJ1-2
V: TRBV7-9
size: NA
D: TRBD1
DNA: TGTGCCAGCAGCTTCGCCGGGACAGGGGGCCTCTCTTTCTATGGCTACACCTTC
CDR3: CASSFAGTGGLSFYGYTF

J: TRBJ2-2
V: TRBV11-1
size: NA
D: TRBD1
DNA: TGTGCCAGCAGCTCACAGGGGTCGGGGACCGGGGAGCTGTTTTTT
CDR3: CASSSQGSGTGELFF

J: TRBJ1-5
V: TRBV19
size: NA
D: TRBD1
DNA: TGTGCCAGTAGTACTTTGGGGACAGGGGATCAGCCCCAGCATTTT
CDR3: CASSTLGTGDQPQHF

J: TRBJ1-1
V: TRBV4-2
size: NA
D: NA
DNA: TGTGCCAGCAGCCAAGATGCGGGCCCGCAGAACACTGAAGCTTTCTTT
CDR3: CASSQDAGPQNTEAFF

J: TRBJ2-7
V: TRBV5-5
size: NA
D: NA
DNA: TGTGCCAGCAGCCCCCTTACGGGGTCCTACGAGCAGTACTTC
CDR3: CASSPLTGSYEQYF

J: TRBJ1-5
V: TRBV10-3
size: NA
D: NA
DNA: TGTGCCATCAGTGAGTCATGGGGGGGTAGCAATCAGCCCCAGCATTTT
CDR3: CAISESWGGSNQPQHF

J: TRBJ1-5
V: TRBV18
size: few
D: NA
DNA: TGTGCCAGCTCACCACCGGGGGCAGGCAATCAGCCCCAGCATTTT
CDR3: CASSPPGAGNQPQHF

J: TRBJ2-5
V: TRBV11-2
size: NA
D: TRBD1
DNA: TGTGCCAGCAGCACTCAGGGGGCTTGGGAGACCCAGTACTTC
CDR3: CASSTQGAWETQYF

J: TRBJ2-4
V: TRBV7-8
size: NA
D: NA
DNA: TGTGCCAGCAGCTCTCACCAGGGGAGAAACATTCAGTACTTC
CDR3: CASSSHQGRNIQYF

J: TRBJ1-2
V: TRBV28
size: NA
D: TRBD1
DNA: TGTGCCAGCAGTCCCCCGGACAGGGCCATCGAGGGCTACACCTTC
CDR3: CASSPPDRAIEGYTF

J: TRBJ1-1
V: TRBV14
size: NA
D: TRBD1
DNA: TGTGCCAGCAGCCAAAGGACAGGGGAAGGTGAAGCTTTCTTT
CDR3: CASSQRTGEGEAFF

J: TRBJ2-7
V: TRBV10-1
size: NA
D: NA
DNA: TGCGCCAGCAGTGAATCAGGGGATGAGTACGAGCAGTACTTC
CDR3: CASSESGDEYEQYF

J: TRBJ1-1
V: TRBV7-9
size: NA
D: NA
DNA: TGTGCCAGCAGCTCCAAGTCAGGGATGAACACTGAAGCTTTCTTT
CDR3: CASSSKSGMNTEAFF

J: TRBJ1-5
V: TRBV19
size: NA
D: TRBD1
DNA: TGTGCCAGTAGTAACCCCCCAGGACAGGGCGGTCAGCCCCAGCATTTT
CDR3: CASSNPPGQGGQPQHF

J: TRBJ1-1
V: TRBV2
size: NA
D: NA
DNA: TGTGCCAGCAGTCCGGACACGAACACTGAAGCTTTCTTT
CDR3: CASSPDTNTEAFF

J: TRBJ1-1
V: TRBV5-1
size: NA
D: NA
DNA: TGCGCCAGCAGCTTGCCACCGACAGGCAAGAACACTGAAGCTTTCTTT
CDR3: CASSLPPTGKNTEAFF

J: TRBJ2-3
V: TRBV14
size: NA
D: TRBD2
DNA: TGTGCCAGCAGCCAAGCGACTAGCGGGGGGCAGTATTTT
CDR3: CASSQATSGGQYF

J: TRBJ2-7
V: TRBV16
size: NA
D: NA
DNA: TGTGCCAGCAGCCAATCGTCTAGCGCCGAGCAGTACTTC
CDR3: CASSQSSSAEQYF

J: TRBJ1-5
V: TRBV20-1
size: NA
D: NA
DNA: TGCAGTGCCGCCCGGGATCAGCCCCAGCATTTT
CDR3: CSAARDQPQHF

J: TRBJ1-5
V: TRBV28
size: few
D: NA
DNA: TGTGCCAGCAGTTTACTCAGCAGGGCAGGTCAGCCCCAGCATTTT
CDR3: CASSLLSRAGQPQHF

J: TRBJ1-3
V: TRBV3-1/TRBV3-2
size: NA
D: TRBD1
DNA: TGTGCCAGCAGCCTTTGGGACAGCTCTGGAAACACCATATATTTT
CDR3: CASSLWDSSGNTIYF

J: TRBJ1-5
V: TRBV27
size: NA
D: NA
DNA: TGTGCCAGCAGTTTGGCAGGCCTTTCGCAGCCCCAGCATTTT
CDR3: CASSLAGLSQPQHF

J: TRBJ1-1
V: TRBV11-2
size: NA
D: NA
DNA: TGTGCCAGCAGCACCCGGGAGGGTGAAGCTTTCTTT
CDR3: CASSTREGEAFF

J: TRBJ2-1
V: TRBV7-9
size: NA
D: NA
DNA: TGTGCCAGCAGCTCATCGACTAGCTACAATGAGCAGTTCTTC
CDR3: CASSSSTSYNEQFF

J: TRBJ1-1
V: TRBV7-9
size: NA
D: NA
DNA: TGTGCCAGCAGGGGGTCGGGAAACACTGAAGCTTTCTTT
CDR3: CASRGSGNTEAFF

J: TRBJ2-1
V: TRBV4-3
size: NA
D: TRBD1
DNA: TGCGCCAGCAGCCAAGACGGACAGGGGGTTTCCTACAATGAGCAGTTCTTC
CDR3: CASSQDGQGVSYNEQFF

J: TRBJ1-2
V: TRBV7-3
size: once
D: TRBD1
DNA: TGTGCCAGCAGCTTATTGGACAGGGAAGGCGGCTACACCTTC
CDR3: CASSLLDREGGYTF

J: TRBJ2-7
V: TRBV13
size: NA
D: TRBD1
DNA: TGTGCCAGCAGACTCACCCGGGACAGCTTCTACGAGCAGTACTTC
CDR3: CASRLTRDSFYEQYF

J: TRBJ2-1
V: TRBV29-1
size: few
D: NA
DNA: TGCAGCGTGGCCCCGTTCGTTTCAGCGGGTAATGAGCAGTTCTTC
CDR3: CSVAPFVSAGNEQFF

J: TRBJ2-7
V: TRBV7-9
size: NA
D: TRBD2
DNA: TGTGCCAGCAGCAGATCGGGGGGAAGGTTCTTGGGGCAGTACTTC
CDR3: CASSRSGGRFLGQYF

J: TRBJ2-2
V: TRBV7-6
size: NA
D: NA
DNA: TGTGCCAGCAGCTTAGCGGCAGGGGCCTTGAACACCGGGGAGCTGTTTTTT
CDR3: CASSLAAGALNTGELFF

J: TRBJ2-3
V: TRBV7-8
size: NA
D: TRBD1
DNA: TGTGCCAGCAGCCTGGGGTGGACAGGGGGTTTGGGCACAGATACGCAGTATTTT
CDR3: CASSLGWTGGLGTDTQYF

J: TRBJ2-2
V: TRBV6-6
size: many
D: TRBD1
DNA: TGTGCCAGCAGTTCCGTGGGACAGGGTAACACCGGGGAGCTGTTTTTT
CDR3: CASSSVGQGNTGELFF

J: TRBJ2-2
V: TRBV7-6
size: NA
D: NA
DNA: TGTGCCAGCAGCTACCGACAACCACAGGGTGGAGGGGAGCTGTTTTTT
CDR3: CASSYRQPQGGGELFF

J: TRBJ2-7
V: TRBV7-2
size: NA
D: TRBD1
DNA: TGTGCCAGCAGACCTGGGACAGGGCATTACGAGCAGTACTTC
CDR3: CASRPGTGHYEQYF

J: TRBJ2-3
V: TRBV11-2
size: NA
D: NA
DNA: TGTGCCAGCAGCTTAGGATCGGGTAGTCGAGATACGCAGTATTTT
CDR3: CASSLGSGSRDTQYF

J: TRBJ2-1
V: TRBV7-6
size: NA
D: TRBD2
DNA: TGTGCCAGCAGCTTCCCCACCGGGACTAGCGCACACAATGAGCAGTTCTTC
CDR3: CASSFPTGTSAHNEQFF

J: TRBJ1-1
V: TRBV7-2
size: NA
D: TRBD1
DNA: TGTGCCAGCAGCACCTCTCAGACAGGGCACGGAGCTTTCTTT
CDR3: CASSTSQTGHGAFF

J: TRBJ1-2
V: TRBV3-1/TRBV3-2
size: few
D: NA
DNA: TGTGCCAGCAGCCTTAGACGACAGACTAACTATGGCTACACCTTC
CDR3: CASSLRRQTNYGYTF

J: TRBJ1-6
V: TRBV10-3
size: NA
D: TRBD1
DNA: TGTGCCATCATGGAGGGGGCGAATTCACCCCTCCACTTT
CDR3: CAIMEGANSPLHF

J: TRBJ1-1
V: TRBV18
size: NA
D: NA
DNA: TGTGCCAGTCCACCCAGGGAAGGAACTGAAGCTTTCTTT
CDR3: CASPPREGTEAFF

J: TRBJ2-1
V: TRBV3-1/TRBV3-2
size: NA
D: TRBD2
DNA: TGTGCCAGCAGCCGCGGACTAGCGGGGGCTGCTAATGAGCAGTTCTTC
CDR3: CASSRGLAGAANEQFF

J: TRBJ2-4
V: TRBV28
size: NA
D: TRBD2
DNA: TGTGCCAGCAGGCCGGGGGGTGGCAAAAACATTCAGTACTTC
CDR3: CASRPGGGKNIQYF

J: TRBJ2-1
V: TRBV2
size: NA
D: TRBD2
DNA: TGTGCCCACTACGGCGCTAGCGGGAGCAATGAGCAGTTCTTC
CDR3: CAHYGASGSNEQFF

J: TRBJ1-6
V: TRBV9
size: once
D: TRBD1
DNA: TGTGCCAGCAGCGTAGGCCCCCGGGACAGGGCAAATTCACCCCTCCACTTT
CDR3: CASSVGPRDRANSPLHF

J: TRBJ2-7
V: TRBV27
size: once
D: TRBD2
DNA: TGTGCCAGCGGCCGGGGGGGATTTTACGAGCAGTACTTC
CDR3: CASGRGGFYEQYF

J: TRBJ1-4
V: TRBV29-1
size: NA
D: NA
DNA: TGCAGCGTTGAAGATGGCGAAAAACTGTTTTTT
CDR3: CSVEDGEKLFF